This TCR beta chain appears in the sequencing data of a study of cytotoxic CD8 clonotypes in ibrutinib-treated CLL. On the study more broadly: IGHV unmutated fewer than 18; relapsed/refractory fewer than 13; treatment-naive over 14. Study observations and caveats: Contraction or stability on treatment characterized the public clonotypes, which were uncommon. Progressing and sustained-remission patients had different sampling times.

Library input was around 2.1 micrograms of DNA from cryopreserved PBMCs. The table came from immunoSEQ multiplex PCR; TCRdb's copy has only in-frame clones and leaves some out. Among 110,000 to 150,000 clones listed, approximately 77% were seen once. The count of this clone is one. Antigen: not known. Germline lookup yields CDR1 SGHAT and CDR2 FQNNGV. The CDR3 sequence is 16 residues long. V dropped 0 bases and J dropped 0 bases, with 9 bases sitting between them. The sequence came from a human donor with chronic lymphocytic leukemia. Specimen: PBMCs, collected after 12 months of ibrutinib treatment. The rearrangement joins TRBV11-2 to TRBJ2-1; D is unclear. CDR3 nucleotide sequence: TGTGCCAGCAGCTTAGACGCTATGGTCTCCTACAATGAGCAGTTCTTC. Encoded protein: CASSLDAMVSYNEQFF.